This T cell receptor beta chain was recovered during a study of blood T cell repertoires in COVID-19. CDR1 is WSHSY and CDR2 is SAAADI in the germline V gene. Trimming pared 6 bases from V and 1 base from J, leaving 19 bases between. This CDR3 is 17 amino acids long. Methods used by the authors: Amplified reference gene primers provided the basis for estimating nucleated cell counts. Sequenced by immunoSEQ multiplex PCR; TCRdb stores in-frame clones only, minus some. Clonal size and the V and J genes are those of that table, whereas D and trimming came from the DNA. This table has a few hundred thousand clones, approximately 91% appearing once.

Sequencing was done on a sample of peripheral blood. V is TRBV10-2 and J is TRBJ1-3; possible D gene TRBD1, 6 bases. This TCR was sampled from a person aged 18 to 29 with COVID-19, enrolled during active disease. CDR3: CASRPPWDTISGNTIYF. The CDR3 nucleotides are TGCGCCAGCAGACCCCCCTGGGACACCATTTCTGGAAACACCATATATTTT.